This is a list of T cell receptor beta chains from one sample in a study of T cell repertoires in cytomegalovirus infection. TCRdb reprocessed the reads with MiXCR, giving one entry per CDR3 protein. This sample has some 100,000 distinct CDR3 sequences; 29% occur once, and the top ten carry about 81%. Their antigens remain unidentified. The specimen was CD8+ T cells from cultured PBMCs, collected from culture after CMV antigen stimulation. These receptor sequences come from a human donor in good health (CMV status not recorded). Some clones in this sample may be carry-over from other donors' samples. The CDR3 runs from the conserved cysteine through the conserved F or W. The order of the fields is clone size, D gene, V gene, J gene, CDR3 protein, CDR3 DNA. D genes are given only for firm matches. Clone size is given for some rows only: seen once, a few or many times, or a class if the clone is expanded.

.	.	TRBV6-6	TRBJ1-5	CASTGVSNQPQHF	TGTGCCAGCACCGGGGTTAGCAATCAGCCCCAGCATTTT
few	.	TRBV19	TRBJ2-1	CASSIWGNNEQFF	TGTGCCAGTAGTATTTGGGGCAACAATGAGCAGTTCTTC
.	.	TRBV12-3/TRBV12-4	TRBJ1-5	CASSLSGLDGAQHF	TGTGCCAGCAGTTTATCTGGGTTGGACGGGGCTCAGCATTTT
few	.	TRBV20-1	TRBJ1-1	CSARVRGRSNTEAFF	TGCAGTGCTAGAGTCCGGGGAAGGTCGAACACTGAAGCTTTCTTT
many	.	TRBV12-3/TRBV12-4	TRBJ1-5	CASSFQGVFQPQHF	TGTGCCAGCAGTTTTCAGGGAGTCTTTCAGCCCCAGCATTTT
few	TRBD2	TRBV28	TRBJ2-3	CASSFSGLAGGPADTQYF	TGTGCCAGCAGTTTCTCGGGACTAGCGGGGGGGCCCGCAGATACGCAGTATTTT
few	.	TRBV6-1	TRBJ2-7	CASRATVLSYEQYF	TGTGCCAGCAGGGCGACAGTCCTCTCCTACGAGCAGTACTTC
few	.	TRBV3-1	TRBJ2-7	CASSRKATYEQYF	TGTGCCAGCAGCCGGAAAGCGACCTACGAGCAGTACTTC
.	.	TRBV13	TRBJ1-3	CASSHFDILSGNTIYF	TGTGCCAGCAGCCACTTTGACATCCTCTCTGGAAACACCATATATTTT
few	TRBD1	TRBV28	TRBJ1-3	CASRPPTGFGNTIYF	TGTGCCAGCAGACCGCCGACAGGGTTTGGAAACACCATATATTTT
.	.	TRBV7-6	TRBJ2-1	CASSLYSGDSYNEQFF	TGTGCCAGCAGCTTATATTCCGGGGATTCCTACAATGAGCAGTTCTTC
few	.	TRBV6-1	TRBJ2-7	CASGSGRGLYEQYF	TGTGCCAGCGGATCGGGCAGGGGTCTCTACGAGCAGTACTTC
.	.	TRBV4-1	TRBJ1-5	CASSQPLSNQPQHF	TGCGCCAGCAGCCAACCGTTAAGCAATCAGCCCCAGCATTTT
once	.	TRBV12-3/TRBV12-4	TRBJ1-5	CASSTGSPNQPQHF	TGTGCCAGCAGTACAGGGTCCCCTAATCAGCCCCAGCATTTT
.	TRBD1	TRBV6-6	TRBJ2-7	CASRPRDRTYEQYF	TGTGCCAGCAGACCCCGGGACAGAACCTACGAGCAGTACTTC
.	TRBD1	TRBV28	TRBJ1-1	CASSLTGVGTEAFF	TGTGCCAGCAGTTTGACAGGGGTCGGCACTGAAGCTTTCTTT
many	.	TRBV19	TRBJ2-1	CASSKVAGNEQFF	TGTGCCAGTAGTAAGGTTGCGGGAAATGAGCAGTTCTTC
.	.	TRBV20-1	TRBJ2-1	CSARVGLRGAYNEQFF	TGCAGTGCTAGGGTGGGGCTGAGGGGGGCCTACAATGAGCAGTTCTTC
.	.	TRBV29-1	TRBJ1-2	CSVEDLGFGYTF	TGCAGCGTTGAAGATCTAGGGTTTGGCTACACCTTC
.	.	TRBV12-3/TRBV12-4	TRBJ2-3	CASTPYWRGPDTQYF	TGTGCCAGCACCCCATACTGGCGGGGGCCCGATACGCAGTATTTT
.	.	TRBV3-1	TRBJ2-5	CASSQGGLDWGETQYF	TGTGCCAGCAGCCAAGGGGGCCTCGACTGGGGGGAGACCCAGTACTTC
.	.	TRBV29-1	TRBJ2-7	CSVRDSSYEQYF	TGCAGCGTCCGGGATTCCTCCTACGAGCAGTACTTC
.	.	TRBV19	TRBJ2-1	CASRLGPYNEQFF	TGTGCCAGTAGGCTAGGCCCCTACAATGAGCAGTTCTTC
.	.	TRBV12-5	TRBJ1-5	CASGPTDSSYSNQPQHF	TGTGCTAGTGGTCCGACGGACAGTTCTTATAGCAATCAGCCCCAGCATTTT
few	.	TRBV4-1	TRBJ2-1	CASSPPGRYDNEQFF	TGCGCCAGCAGCCCCCCAGGGAGATACGACAATGAGCAGTTCTTC
many	.	TRBV7-8	TRBJ1-2	CASSLGARDAYGYTF	TGTGCCAGCAGCTTAGGGGCGCGGGACGCTTATGGCTACACCTTC
many	.	TRBV19	TRBJ1-2	CASSLSTENYGYTF	TGTGCCAGTAGTCTCTCGACGGAGAACTATGGCTACACCTTC
.	TRBD1	TRBV29-1	TRBJ2-3	CSVLGQATDTQYF	TGCAGCGTTCTCGGACAGGCTACAGATACGCAGTATTTT
.	TRBD1	TRBV27	TRBJ2-1	CASSASTGKSYNEQFF	TGTGCCAGCAGTGCCTCGACAGGGAAAAGCTACAATGAGCAGTTCTTC
many	TRBD2	TRBV7-8	TRBJ2-3	CASSLSSGGAGNTQYF	TGTGCCAGCAGCTTAAGTAGCGGGGGGGCCGGGAATACGCAGTATTTT
.	.	TRBV7-9	TRBJ2-6	CASRQGAWGPGANVLTF	TGTGCCAGCAGACAAGGGGCGTGGGGACCCGGGGCCAACGTCCTGACTTTC
few	TRBD2	TRBV7-9	TRBJ2-3	CASSTTFASGGPTLSTDTQYF	TGTGCCAGCAGTACGACGTTTGCTAGCGGGGGACCTACTCTAAGCACAGATACGCAGTATTTT